This is a list of T cell receptor beta chains from one sample in a study of circulating CD8 cells and anti-PD-1 response in melanoma. TCRdb called the reads again in MiXCR, with one record for every CDR3 protein. The table records about 450 distinct CDR3 sequences, about 7.2% of them present only once. Sequences were derived from CD8+ T cells from PBMCs, sampled at baseline or after one month of anti-PD-1 therapy (not recorded which). The receptors stem from a human donor with melanoma. CDR3s include the opening cysteine and the closing phenylalanine or tryptophan. Each record gives: CDR3 length, clone size, D gene, J gene, V gene, CDR3 protein, CDR3 DNA. A D gene is named only where the DNA matches it firmly. Clone size is stated in some rows and not others, as once, few, many or a class when expanded.

13,hyperexpanded,TRBD1,TRBJ2-7,TRBV19,CASQGAQMGEQYF,TGTGCCAGCCAGGGGGCCCAAATGGGCGAGCAGTACTTC
12,large,NA,TRBJ2-7,TRBV2,CASIGGAYEQYF,TGTGCCAGCATCGGGGGAGCGTACGAGCAGTACTTC
11,NA,NA,TRBJ2-1,TRBV30,CAWSGGGEQFF,TGTGCCTGGTCCGGGGGAGGTGAGCAGTTCTTC
13,NA,NA,TRBJ2-1,TRBV7-9,CASSTFPYSEQFF,TGTGCCAGCAGCACCTTCCCGTACAGTGAGCAGTTCTTC
14,large,TRBD2,TRBJ2-3,TRBV27,CASSMAGGTDTQYF,TGTGCCAGTTCGATGGCGGGGGGAACAGATACGCAGTATTTT
14,medium-sized,NA,TRBJ2-7,TRBV19,CASTPDGESYEQYF,TGTGCCAGTACCCCTGACGGGGAGTCCTACGAGCAGTACTTC
14,medium-sized,TRBD1,TRBJ2-7,TRBV4-3,CASSQDGTGGEQYF,TGCGCCAGCAGCCAAGACGGGACAGGGGGCGAGCAGTACTTC
14,large,NA,TRBJ2-7,TRBV19,CASDPVSQAGEQYF,TGTGCCTCCGATCCCGTTTCACAGGCGGGCGAGCAGTACTTC
13,large,NA,TRBJ1-2,TRBV9,CASSVGSNYGYTF,TGTGCCAGCAGCGTAGGGAGTAACTATGGCTACACCTTC
14,NA,NA,TRBJ2-1,TRBV19,CASTPGPSYNEQFF,TGTGCCAGTACGCCTGGTCCCTCCTACAATGAGCAGTTCTTC
16,NA,NA,TRBJ2-4,TRBV20-1,CSASPPRDLAKNIQYF,TGCAGTGCTTCCCCCCCCAGGGACTTAGCCAAAAACATTCAGTACTTC
16,large,NA,TRBJ2-7,TRBV4-3,CASSQEASGSSYEQYF,TGCGCCAGCAGCCAAGAAGCCAGCGGTAGCTCCTACGAGCAGTACTTC
12,few,NA,TRBJ2-5,TRBV27,CASGTWRETQYF,TGTGCCAGCGGGACGTGGAGGGAGACCCAGTACTTC
12,few,NA,TRBJ1-2,TRBV20-1,CSARGLGDGYTF,TGCAGTGCTAGGGGCCTGGGAGATGGCTACACCTTC
13,medium-sized,TRBD2,TRBJ2-1,TRBV30,CGLGGRGYNEQFF,TGTGGCCTGGGGGGGAGGGGATACAATGAGCAGTTCTTC
13,NA,NA,TRBJ2-7,TRBV7-9,CASSLDVENEQYF,TGTGCCAGCAGCTTGGACGTCGAGAACGAGCAGTACTTC
14,medium-sized,NA,TRBJ1-5,TRBV27,CASSFTGYNQPQHF,TGTGCCAGCAGTTTTACAGGGTACAATCAGCCCCAGCATTTT
14,large,NA,TRBJ2-5,TRBV2,CASSEPSDVRTQYF,TGTGCCAGCAGTGAACCTAGCGACGTCCGGACCCAGTACTTC
14,medium-sized,NA,TRBJ2-1,TRBV4-1,CASSQEGSYNEQFF,TGCGCCAGCAGCCAAGAGGGATCCTACAATGAGCAGTTCTTC
15,large,TRBD1,TRBJ2-7,TRBV9,CASSGTGTGTYEQYF,TGTGCCAGCAGCGGAACCGGGACAGGGACCTACGAGCAGTACTTC
14,medium-sized,NA,TRBJ2-7,TRBV9,CASSPFSSAYEQYF,TGTGCCAGCAGCCCCTTTTCATCGGCCTACGAGCAGTACTTC
16,large,NA,TRBJ1-6,TRBV3-1,CASSLKQFRENSPLHF,TGTGCCAGCAGCCTAAAACAGTTTAGGGAGAATTCACCCCTCCACTTT
12,large,NA,TRBJ2-7,TRBV7-8,CASSSQGNEQYF,TGTGCCAGCAGCTCCCAGGGGAACGAGCAGTACTTC
14,large,NA,TRBJ1-1,TRBV6-5,CASATGQGNTEAFF,TGTGCCAGCGCCACAGGGCAGGGTAACACTGAAGCTTTCTTT
14,medium-sized,TRBD2,TRBJ2-2,TRBV2,CASERGAYTGELFF,TGTGCCAGCGAGCGGGGGGCTTACACCGGGGAGCTGTTTTTT
12,large,NA,TRBJ2-5,TRBV2,CASREGMGPQYF,TGTGCCAGCAGGGAAGGCATGGGTCCTCAGTACTTC
16,few,NA,TRBJ2-3,TRBV11-2,CASSLGPGDSTDTQYF,TGTGCCAGCAGCTTAGGGCCGGGGGACAGCACAGATACGCAGTATTTT
14,large,TRBD1,TRBJ2-7,TRBV19,CASSGTGAFYEQYF,TGTGCCAGTAGCGGGACAGGGGCTTTCTACGAGCAGTACTTC
15,medium-sized,NA,TRBJ2-7,TRBV2,CASSEEVSLNYEQYF,TGTGCCAGCAGTGAGGAGGTCAGCCTCAACTACGAGCAGTATTTC
13,large,NA,TRBJ1-5,TRBV19,CASSNGGNQPQHF,TGTGCCAGTAGTAACGGGGGCAATCAGCCCCAGCATTTT
14,medium-sized,TRBD1,TRBJ1-1,TRBV6-5,CASSYSDRGTEAFF,TGTGCCAGCAGTTACTCGGACAGGGGGACTGAAGCTTTCTTT
14,medium-sized,NA,TRBJ2-7,TRBV27,CASSLAGAKYEQYF,TGTGCCAGCAGTTTGGCGGGGGCGAAATACGAGCAGTACTTC
14,large,NA,TRBJ2-5,TRBV18,CASSRDRGGETQYF,TGTGCCAGCTCCCGGGACAGAGGAGGGGAGACCCAGTACTTC
14,NA,NA,TRBJ2-2,TRBV19,CASSKLGVAGELFF,TGTGCCAGTAGTAAACTGGGAGTCGCCGGGGAGCTGTTTTTT
13,large,TRBD1,TRBJ2-7,TRBV20-1,CSARGQGSYEQYF,TGCAGTGCTAGAGGACAGGGATCCTACGAGCAGTACTTC
13,medium-sized,NA,TRBJ2-7,TRBV9,CASSPEGGYEQYF,TGTGCCAGCAGCCCCGAGGGGGGGTACGAGCAGTACTTC
10,few,NA,TRBJ1-1,TRBV4-1,CASSQDRTEF,TGCGCCAGCAGCCAAGATAGAACCGAGTTT
14,large,NA,TRBJ1-3,TRBV19,CASSISYAGNTIYF,TGTGCCAGTAGCATCAGCTACGCTGGAAACACCATATATTTT
15,large,TRBD1,TRBJ1-6,TRBV7-8,CASSATGLGNSPLHF,TGTGCCAGCAGCGCGACAGGGTTGGGGAATTCACCCCTCCACTTT
13,medium-sized,NA,TRBJ2-7,TRBV20-1,CSARDPTHYEQYF,TGCAGTGCTAGAGATCCTACACACTACGAGCAGTACTTC
14,large,TRBD1,TRBJ2-2,TRBV19,CASSNLQGAGELFF,TGTGCCAGTAGTAACCTTCAGGGGGCCGGGGAGCTGTTTTTT
14,large,NA,TRBJ2-7,TRBV2,CASSETSAAYEQYF,TGTGCCAGCAGTGAAACGAGTGCCGCCTACGAGCAGTACTTC